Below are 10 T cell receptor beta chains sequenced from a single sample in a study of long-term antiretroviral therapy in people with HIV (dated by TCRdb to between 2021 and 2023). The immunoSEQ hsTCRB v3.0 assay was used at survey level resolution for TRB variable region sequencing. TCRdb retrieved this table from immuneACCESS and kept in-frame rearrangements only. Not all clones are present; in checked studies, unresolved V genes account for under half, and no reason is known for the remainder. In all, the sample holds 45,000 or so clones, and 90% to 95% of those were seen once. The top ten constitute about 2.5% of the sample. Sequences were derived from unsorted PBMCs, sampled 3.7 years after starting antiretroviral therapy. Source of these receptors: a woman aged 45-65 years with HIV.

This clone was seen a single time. The CDR3 sequence is CASSPGGTYEQYF. In DNA form, the CDR3 reads TGTGCCAGCAGCCCAGGCGGAACCTACGAGCAGTACTTC. The rearrangement links TRBV11-3 to TRBJ2-7; no definite D call. V was cut by 5 bases and J by 2 bases, with 10 bases left in between. Germline CDR1 and CDR2: SGHNT and YENEEA. The CDR3 totals 13 residues.

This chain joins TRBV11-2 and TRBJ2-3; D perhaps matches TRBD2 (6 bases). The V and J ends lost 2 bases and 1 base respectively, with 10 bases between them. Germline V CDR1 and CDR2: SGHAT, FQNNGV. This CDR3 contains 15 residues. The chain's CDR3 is CASSLNSGGTDTQYF. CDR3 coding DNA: TGTGCCAGCAGCTTAAATTCGGGGGGCACAGATACGCAGTATTTT.

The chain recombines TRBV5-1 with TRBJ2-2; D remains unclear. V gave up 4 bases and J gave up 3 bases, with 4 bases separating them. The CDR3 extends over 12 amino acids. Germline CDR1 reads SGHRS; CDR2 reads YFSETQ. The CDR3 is CASSGDTGELFF. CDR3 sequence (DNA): TGCGCCAGCAGCGGAGACACCGGGGAGCTGTTTTTT.

The CDR3 here is CASSISGESSYEQYF. The CDR3 DNA sequence: TGTGCCAGCAGTATTTCAGGGGAATCCTCCTACGAGCAGTACTTC. The genes are TRBV27 and TRBJ2-7, with D maybe TRBD1 (6 bases). V was cut by 5 bases and J by 0 bases, with 14 bases left in between. This CDR3 has 15 residues. In germline, CDR1 is MNHEY, CDR2 SMNVEV (reference sequence).

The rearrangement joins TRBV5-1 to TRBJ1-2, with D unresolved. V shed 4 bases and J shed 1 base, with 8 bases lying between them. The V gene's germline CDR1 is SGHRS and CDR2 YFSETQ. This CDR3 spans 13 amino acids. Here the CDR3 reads CASSDTSNYGYTF. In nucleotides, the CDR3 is TGCGCCAGCAGCGACACGAGTAACTATGGCTACACCTTC.

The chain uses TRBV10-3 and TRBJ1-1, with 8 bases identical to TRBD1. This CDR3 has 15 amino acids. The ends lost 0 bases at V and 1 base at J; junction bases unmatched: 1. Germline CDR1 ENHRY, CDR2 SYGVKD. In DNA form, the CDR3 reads TGTGCCATCAGTGAGTCCGGGACAGGGAACACTGAAGCTTTCTTT. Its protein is CAISESGTGNTEAFF.

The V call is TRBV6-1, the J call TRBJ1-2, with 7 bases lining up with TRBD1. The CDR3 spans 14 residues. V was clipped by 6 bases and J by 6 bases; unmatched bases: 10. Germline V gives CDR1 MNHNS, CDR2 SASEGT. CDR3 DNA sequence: TGTGCCAGCAGCCGTAGACAGGGAGAGGATGGCTACACCTTC. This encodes CASSRRQGEDGYTF.

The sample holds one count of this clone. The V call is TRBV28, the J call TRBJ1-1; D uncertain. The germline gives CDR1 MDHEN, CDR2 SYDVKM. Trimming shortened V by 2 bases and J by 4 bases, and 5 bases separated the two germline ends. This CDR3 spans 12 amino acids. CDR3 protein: CASSLPPTEAFF. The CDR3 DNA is TGTGCCAGCAGTTTACCCCCCACTGAAGCTTTCTTT.

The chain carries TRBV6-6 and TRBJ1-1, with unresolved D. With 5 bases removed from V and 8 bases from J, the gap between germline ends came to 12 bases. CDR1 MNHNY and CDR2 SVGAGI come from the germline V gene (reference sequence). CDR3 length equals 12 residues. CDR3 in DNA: TGTGCCAGCAGTGGCAGTCTCCCCGAAGCTTTCTTT. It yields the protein CASSGSLPEAFF.

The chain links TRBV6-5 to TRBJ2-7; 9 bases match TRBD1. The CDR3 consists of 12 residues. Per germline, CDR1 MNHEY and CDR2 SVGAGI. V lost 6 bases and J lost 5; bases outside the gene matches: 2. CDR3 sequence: CASRGQGDEQYF. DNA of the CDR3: TGTGCCAGCAGGGGACAGGGAGACGAGCAGTACTTC.